One sample yielded the 21 T cell receptor beta chains listed below, sequenced in a study of T cell responses to AZD1222 COVID-19 vaccine (TCRdb year 2021). Reading the label with the study, this specimen's time point is: baseline before first vaccination. The method was the immunoSEQ multiplex PCR assay. TCRdb re-hosts the immuneACCESS table, in-frame sequences only. Its copies lack some clones; in the studies checked, an unresolved V gene accounts for under half of them, and the cause for the rest is not known. The sample profile shows approximately 140,000 clones; 90% to 95% of them were found once. The top ten clonotypes cover 1.3% of the sample. The starting material was peripheral blood, obtained on day 0 of AZD1222 vaccination. Receptors were obtained from an adult in good health.

DNA of the CDR3: TGTGCCAGCAGCCTGCTGGGGGGGCCTCCTCCAGATACGCAGTATTTT. Amino acid sequence: CASSLLGGPPPDTQYF. The V call is TRBV28, the J call TRBJ2-3; D is possibly TRBD2 (7 bases). V was cut by 6 bases and J by 4 bases, with 20 bases left in between. This CDR3 comprises 16 residues. The germline gives CDR1 MDHEN, CDR2 SYDVKM.

The J gene is TRBJ1-2, the V gene TRBV7-9, with 8 nucleotides matching TRBD1. Germline assignment: CDR1 SEHNR and CDR2 FQNEAQ (reference sequence). V lost 1 base to trimming and J lost 7 bases; unmatched junction nucleotides: 8. The CDR3 has 15 residues. The CDR3: CASSLGNPGGLGYTF. In nucleotides, the CDR3 is TGTGCCAGCAGCTTAGGGAACCCAGGGGGCCTTGGCTACACCTTC.

This clone was recorded only once. The V gene is TRBV4-1, the J gene TRBJ1-1; 8 bases line up with TRBD1. CDR3 length: 17 residues. Germline assignment: CDR1 MGHRA and CDR2 YSYEKL. With 1 base clipped from V and 4 bases from J, the junction kept 11 bases outside the gene matches. The CDR3 spells CASSQGDRGYVSTEAFF. As DNA, the CDR3 is TGCGCCAGCAGCCAAGGCGACAGGGGCTACGTGAGCACTGAAGCTTTCTTT.

The rearrangement links TRBV4-1 to TRBJ1-2, with D unclear. This CDR3 has 12 amino acids. Germline CDR1 is MGHRA and CDR2 is YSYEKL. V was pared by 5 bases and J by 2 bases, with 6 bases between. The CDR3 sequence: CASSELNYGYTF. Here the CDR3 DNA reads TGCGCCAGCAGCGAACTGAACTATGGCTACACCTTC.

The chain recombines TRBV10-3 with TRBJ1-1; D not certain. V was trimmed by 4 bases and J by 0 bases, leaving 6 bases between them. The CDR3 spans 13 residues. In germline, CDR1 is ENHRY, CDR2 SYGVKD. The CDR3 loop is CAISGTMNTEAFF. The DNA for the CDR3 is TGTGCCATCAGTGGAACCATGAACACTGAAGCTTTCTTT.

The genes are TRBV5-1 and TRBJ2-1; the match to TRBD2 covers 9 bases. The germline V gene encodes CDR1 SGHRS and CDR2 YFSETQ. V dropped 2 bases and J dropped 0; count of bases not matched to a gene: 3. This CDR3 spans 16 amino acids. The CDR3 DNA follows: TGCGCCAGCAGCTTAGTTAGCGGGAGCTCCTACAATGAGCAGTTCTTC. It translates to CASSLVSGSSYNEQFF.

CDR3 DNA: TGTGCCAGCAGCGACAATCTCAATTCACCCCTCCACTTT. Its translation is CASSDNLNSPLHF. V is TRBV7-9 and J is TRBJ1-6; D is unclear. Germline V gene lookup returns CDR1 SEHNR and CDR2 FQNEAQ (reference sequence). The length of the CDR3 is 13 residues. Trimming removed 5 bases at V and 7 bases at J, with 9 bases between.

Note on this clone: A read error may account for a junction end that differs from germline. J is TRBJ1-1 and V is TRBV24-1, with 7 bases identical to TRBD1. The CDR3 contains 9 residues. Per the germline V gene, CDR1 is KGHDR and CDR2 is SFDVKD. CDR3 sequence reads: CATTRDSLF. Here the CDR3 DNA reads TGTGCCACAACCCGGGACAGTCTCTTT.

This rearrangement joins TRBV20-1 to TRBJ2-5; 9 bases line up with TRBD1. Germline trimming cut 3 bases from V and 3 bases from J; bases unmatched to any gene: 5. There are 14 residues in the CDR3. The germline V gene encodes CDR1 DFQATT and CDR2 SNEGSKA (reference sequence). The CDR3 coding sequence is TGCAGTGCTAGTTACGGACAGGGGAAAGAGACCCAGTACTTC. Amino acid sequence: CSASYGQGKETQYF.

The CDR3 bases are TGTGCCAGCAGTCCCGACAGGATGAACACTGAAGCTTTCTTT. It yields the protein CASSPDRMNTEAFF. V and J are TRBV6-5 and TRBJ1-1; maybe TRBD1 (6 bases). The germline gives CDR1 MNHEY, CDR2 SVGAGI. The CDR3 spans 14 residues. Trimming removed 5 bases at V and 0 bases at J, with 10 bases between.

V gene TRBV5-8 combines with J gene TRBJ2-2; D is uncertain. This CDR3 contains 15 residues. CDR1 is SGHTS, CDR2 YDEGEE, per germline. Trimming cost V 4 bases and J 1 base, with 11 bases left between them. The CDR3 bases are TGTGCCAGCAGCCGGTCGTTCTGGAACACCGGGGAGCTGTTTTTT. Translating gives CASSRSFWNTGELFF. Full variable domain (missing parts from reference TRBV5-8 and TRBJ2-2): EAGVTQSPTHLIKTRGQQATLRCSPISGHTSVYWYQQALGLGLQFLLWYDEGEERNRGNFPPRFSGRQFPNYSSELNVNALELEDSALYLCASSRSFWNTGELFFGEGSRLTVL.

The chain is built from TRBV4-1 and TRBJ1-4; TRBD1 might be the D (6 bases). Germline V gives CDR1 MGHRA, CDR2 YSYEKL. V lost 6 bases and J lost 0, with 17 bases in between. This CDR3 comprises 17 residues. The CDR3, as DNA: TGCGCCAGCAGGCAGGGCGTAAACAGGGCAACTAATGAAAAACTGTTTTTT. Translation: CASRQGVNRATNEKLFF.

The rearrangement links TRBV3-1 (or the pseudogene TRBV3-2) to TRBJ1-2; 8 bases map to TRBD1. With V trimmed by 0 bases and J by 2 bases, 11 bases remained unmatched. The CDR3 is 18 amino acids. Germline values: CDR1 LGHDT, CDR2 YNNKEL (reference sequence). Here the CDR3 reads CASSQDRPGGDKNYGYTF. In DNA, the CDR3 is TGTGCCAGCAGCCAAGATCGGCCAGGGGGCGATAAGAACTATGGCTACACCTTC.

The genes are TRBV5-1 and TRBJ1-2; D is perhaps TRBD1 (5 bases). This CDR3 region has 12 residues. Germline CDR1 is SGHRS and CDR2 is YFSETQ. Deletions cut 0 bases from V and 9 bases from J, with 9 bases between. The CDR3 sequence: CASSLDQGRYTF. The CDR3 nucleotides read TGCGCCAGCAGCTTGGATCAGGGCCGCTACACCTTC.

The chain recombines TRBV11-1 with TRBJ2-7; 9 positions match TRBD2. Germline CDR1 and CDR2: SGHAT and FQDESV (reference sequence). The CDR3 spans 11 residues. Trimming took 6 bases from V and 11 from J; bases not matched to a gene: 5. CDR3 protein: CASSRSGSEYV. CDR3 nucleotides: TGTGCCAGCAGTCGTAGCGGGAGTGAGTACGTC.

V and J are TRBV24-1 and TRBJ2-2; D unclear. V was clipped by 6 bases and J by 4 bases, with 5 bases between them. This CDR3 spans 12 amino acids. Germline lookup yields CDR1 KGHDR and CDR2 SFDVKD. In DNA form, the CDR3 reads TGTGCCACCAGTATAGGCACCGGGGAGCTGTTTTTT. Translating it yields CATSIGTGELFF.

This clone was counted a single time. The V and J genes are TRBV5-1 and TRBJ2-3; D unresolved. This CDR3 contains 16 residues. The V end was cut by 0 bases, the J end by 1 base, with 12 bases between. Per germline, CDR1 SGHRS and CDR2 YFSETQ. In nucleotides, the CDR3 is TGCGCCAGCAGCTTGGCCAACCGCGCCGGCACAGATACGCAGTATTTT. Encoded protein: CASSLANRAGTDTQYF.

This rearrangement joins TRBV27 to TRBJ1-2; 9 nucleotides align to TRBD1. The ends lost 2 bases at V and 3 bases at J; junction bases unmatched: 1. CDR3 size: 14 residues. From germline, CDR1 is MNHEY and CDR2 SMNVEV (reference sequence). The CDR3 DNA sequence: TGTGCCAGCAGTTTAAGGACAGGGGACTATGGCTACACCTTC. This encodes CASSLRTGDYGYTF.

This clone was detected only once. The chain is built from TRBV18 and TRBJ1-2; 10 bases align to TRBD1. V gave up 3 bases and J gave up 8 bases; unmatched junction bases: 3. Germline V lookup: CDR1 KGHSH, CDR2 LQKENI. There are 13 residues in the CDR3. The CDR3 DNA reads TGTGCCAGCTCACCGGGACAGGGGAACGGCTACACCTTC. This gives the protein CASSPGQGNGYTF.

The V call is TRBV5-1, the J call TRBJ1-2, with D unclear. The CDR3 spans 14 residues. Per the germline V gene, CDR1 is SGHRS and CDR2 is YFSETQ. Trimming shortened V by 5 bases and J by 3 bases, and 14 bases separated the two germline ends. CDR3 residues: CASRMELVDYGYTF. The CDR3 DNA reads TGCGCCAGCAGAATGGAGTTGGTTGACTATGGCTACACCTTC.

The genes are TRBV5-1 and TRBJ2-3; 11 bases map to TRBD2. The J segment lost 0 bases and the V segment lost 2 bases, leaving 5 bases of the junction unmatched. Germline CDR1 and CDR2: SGHRS and YFSETQ. The CDR3 is made up of 17 amino acids. The CDR3 region has the DNA TGCGCCAGCAGCTTCGATAGCGGGAGGGTAAGCACAGATACGCAGTATTTT. This gives the protein CASSFDSGRVSTDTQYF.